The 30 T cell receptor beta chains listed next were all sequenced from one sample in a study of blood T cells in healthy people across ages (dated by TCRdb to about 2015). Preparation of the library involved 5' RACE. The run used an Illumina HiSeq 2500. A second PCR of about 7 to 12 cycles was run with a J-beta primer mix and a sample-barcoded 5' primer. TCRdb applied fastp at Q25 and MiXCR to the public reads, then kept only in-frame beta chains. Under each unique CDR3 protein, matching rows form one entry showing the most common genes and DNA. The table for this sample lists about 570,000 distinct CDR3 sequences; roughly a quarter of them were counted only once. The ten largest clones represent approximately 17% of the sample. What was sequenced was blood. The receptor set was obtained from a woman in her seventies in good health.

This clonotype was picked up a small number of times. This chain links TRBV20-1 with TRBJ1-2; TRBD1 might be the D (6 bases). This CDR3 has 16 amino acids. Trimming removed 0 bases at V and 2 bases at J, with 16 bases between. CDR1 DFQATT and CDR2 SNEGSKA come from the germline V gene (reference sequence). The CDR3 DNA sequence: TGCAGTGCTAGAGACCTCCCCCGGGGGGCAAACTATGGCTACACCTTC. Its protein is CSARDLPRGANYGYTF.

V usage is TRBV2 and J usage is TRBJ2-4; no definite D call. CDR3 length: 15 amino acids. Trimming removed 3 bases from V and 6 bases from J, with 15 bases in between. In germline, CDR1 is SNHLY, CDR2 FYNNEI. The DNA of the CDR3 is TGTGCCAGCAGTGACCTTGGCCAGCCCGTAAACATTCAGTACTTC. Translating gives CASSDLGQPVNIQYF.

This clonotype was found a few times. V usage is TRBV6-6 and J usage is TRBJ2-5; no clear D gene. Germline V lookup: CDR1 MNHNY, CDR2 SVGAGI (reference sequence). V lost 8 bases and J 6 bases, leaving 10 bases between the germline ends. The CDR3 has 11 residues. The CDR3 here is CASSSEKTQYF. The DNA for the CDR3 is TGTGCCAGCTCGTCGGAGAAGACCCAGTACTTC.

CDR3 sequence (DNA): TGTGCCAGCAGCCAGGACAGGCTACGGCGAAACATTCAGTACTTC. Translated, it gives CASSQDRLRRNIQYF. This chain uses TRBV12-3 or TRBV12-4 with TRBJ2-4; 7 bases align to TRBD1. This CDR3 is built from 15 residues. V was clipped by 6 bases and J by 6 bases; unmatched bases: 11.

CDR3 DNA sequence: TGTGCCAGCTCACCTCCCCCCGTGACCCAGTACTTC. Its protein is CASSPPPVTQYF. V usage is TRBV18 and J usage is TRBJ2-5; no clear D. The germline CDR1 and CDR2 sequences are KGHSH and LQKENI. V was cut by 3 bases and J by 7 bases, with 9 bases left in between. The CDR3 is 12 amino acids.

This clonotype came up a few times. V is TRBV4-3 and J is TRBJ1-1, with 7 positions matching TRBD1. The germline V gene has CDR1 LGHNA and CDR2 YSLEER. The junction had 7 bases not matched to a gene; V was cut back by 2 bases and J by 7 bases. CDR3 size: 14 residues. In DNA form, the CDR3 reads TGCGCCAGCAGCCAATCAGACAGGGTGGTTGAAGCTTTCTTT. This gives the protein CASSQSDRVVEAFF.

In its sample, this clonotype was seen a few times. V is TRBV5-5 and J is TRBJ2-3; D possibly corresponds to TRBD2 (6 bases). The CDR3 runs to 14 residues. The germline V gene encodes CDR1 SGHKS and CDR2 YYEKEE (reference sequence). Between the trimmed V and J ends, which lost 0 bases and 4 bases, there was a span of 9 bases. The CDR3 sequence: CASSLGWRADTQYF. The CDR3 DNA is TGTGCCAGCAGCTTGGGCTGGAGGGCAGATACGCAGTATTTT.

V and J are TRBV27 and TRBJ2-1; D is perhaps TRBD1 or TRBD2 (9 bases each). CDR1 and CDR2 from the germline V gene are MNHEY and SMNVEV (reference sequence). The CDR3 sequence is 20 residues long. V gave up 5 bases and J gave up 5 bases, with 31 bases separating them. CDR3: CASSHKGTGLSGLADNEQFF. CDR3 bases: TGTGCCAGCAGTCACAAGGGGACAGGGCTTTCGGGACTAGCTGACAATGAGCAGTTCTTC.

This clonotype was observed a few times. The chain is built from TRBV5-1 and TRBJ1-6; the D gene is possibly TRBD1 (5 bases). Per the germline V gene, CDR1 is SGHRS and CDR2 is YFSETQ. Trimming removed 4 bases from V and 10 bases from J, with 18 bases in between. This CDR3 spans 15 amino acids. CDR3 loop: CASSPRRGGESPLHF. CDR3 bases: TGCGCCAGCAGCCCCCGGAGGGGTGGAGAATCACCCCTCCACTTT.

This clonotype was recorded a few times. This chain connects TRBV9 to TRBJ1-6; TRBD1 matches 8 bases. Per the germline V gene, CDR1 is SGDLS and CDR2 is YYNGEE. V lost 3 bases to trimming and J lost 7 bases; unmatched junction nucleotides: 6. The CDR3 runs to 15 residues. The CDR3 sequence is CASSDGQGGNSPLHF. The CDR3 DNA reads TGTGCCAGCAGCGACGGACAGGGCGGCAATTCACCCCTCCACTTT.

With respect to this clonotype: A read error may produce the germline difference seen at one junction end. The chain uses TRBV9 and TRBJ1-3; no firm D call. The germline V gene has CDR1 SGDLS and CDR2 YYNGEE. The CDR3 totals 15 residues. This CDR3 reads CAGSVEGSSGNTIYF. The CDR3 DNA follows: TGTGCCGGCAGCGTAGAGGGAAGTTCTGGAAACACCATATATTTT.

This chain uses TRBV9 with TRBJ2-5; 9 nucleotides align to TRBD2. The better agreement between TRBJ2-1 and the DNA end casts doubt on the J call. Germline V gene lookup returns CDR1 SGDLS and CDR2 YYNGEE. There are 16 residues in the CDR3. The DNA for the CDR3 is TGTGCCAGCAGCTCCAGGGGCGGGGGGGCCGGAGGTGGGCAGTTCTTC. It codes for CASSSRGGGAGGGQFF.

In its sample, this clonotype was seen a few times. The rearrangement joins TRBV12-3 or TRBV12-4 to TRBJ2-7; a possible D gene is TRBD1 (5 bases). Deletions cut 6 bases from V and 4 bases from J, with 13 bases between. The CDR3 spans 13 residues. CDR3 protein: CASSGWQGYEQYF. The DNA of the CDR3 is TGTGCCAGCAGCGGGTGGCAGGGTTACGAGCAGTACTTC.

In regard to this clonotype: A clone one base away is much larger, so this may be a read error. CDR3 loop: CAGSPPGQGSGNTIYF. DNA for the CDR3: TGTGCCGGCAGTCCCCCGGGACAGGGTTCTGGAAACACCATATATTTT. The chain uses TRBV12-3 or TRBV12-4 and TRBJ1-3, with 9 bases identical to TRBD1. This CDR3 is 16 amino acids long.

The genes are TRBV6-5 and TRBJ1-2; no definite D call. The length of the CDR3 is 18 residues. Germline V gene data show CDR1 as MNHEY and CDR2 as SVGAGI. V was shortened by 4 bases and J by 0 bases, with 21 bases between the two germline ends. The CDR3 DNA sequence: TGTGCCAGCAGTTCTGTCCTAACCACCCTAACTACTAACTATGGCTACACCTTC. Its translation: CASSSVLTTLTTNYGYTF.

The table lists this clonotype with a few counts. In nucleotides, the CDR3 is TGTGCCAGCAGCGTATCAGGGACAAGTGGCTACACCTTC. It codes for CASSVSGTSGYTF. This chain uses TRBV9 with TRBJ1-2, with D tentatively TRBD1 (6 bases). The CDR3 has 13 amino acids. With 1 base removed from V and 7 bases from J, the gap between germline ends came to 11 bases. Germline V gene lookup returns CDR1 SGDLS and CDR2 YYNGEE.

To note about this clonotype: Compared with germline, one end of the junction differs, possibly owing to a read error. CDR3 region: CAGSPAGQPYYGYTF. In DNA form, the CDR3 reads TGTGCCGGCAGCCCAGCGGGCCAACCTTACTATGGCTACACCTTC. This chain links TRBV3-1 with TRBJ1-2; D is undetermined. In germline, CDR1 is LGHDT, CDR2 YNNKEL (reference sequence). The CDR3 length is 15 residues.

The chain joins TRBV27 to TRBJ2-3; the match to TRBD2 covers 8 bases. V shed 2 bases and J 10 bases; nucleotides not matched to a gene: 8. CDR1 is MNHEY, CDR2 SMNVEV, per germline (reference sequence). The length of the CDR3 is 14 residues. CDR3 in amino acids: CASSLAGGPPSQYF. CDR3 sequence (DNA): TGTGCCAGCAGTTTAGCGGGAGGTCCCCCTTCGCAGTATTTT.

The chain is built from TRBV5-1 and TRBJ2-5, with 7 bases aligning to TRBD1. This CDR3 has 16 amino acids. V dropped 2 bases and J dropped 3; count of bases not matched to a gene: 10. Germline V gives CDR1 SGHRS, CDR2 YFSETQ. The CDR3 region has the DNA TGCGCCAGCAGCTTTGGTGGCCAGGGGGAAAAAGAGACCCAGTACTTC. Translated: CASSFGGQGEKETQYF. Together with reference TRBV5-1 and TRBJ2-5, the CDR3 gives the full variable domain: KAGVTQTPRYLIKTRGQQVTLSCSPISGHRSVSWYQQTPGQGLQFLFEYFSETQRNKGNFPGRFSGRQFSNSRSEMNVSTLELGDSALYLCASSFGGQGEKETQYFGPGTRLLVL.

This clonotype was seen once. The gene calls are TRBV18 and TRBJ1-1; no firm D call. Trimming stripped 2 bases from V and 4 bases from J, with 11 bases between. The germline V gene has CDR1 KGHSH and CDR2 LQKENI. CDR3 size: 14 residues. The CDR3 nucleotides read TGTGCCAGCTCACCAATAAGGGCCAGCACTGAAGCTTTCTTT. Translated, it gives CASSPIRASTEAFF.

Only one count was recorded for this clonotype. V gene TRBV7-8 combines with J gene TRBJ2-5, with TRBD1 matching over 11 bases. CDR1 and CDR2 from the germline V gene are SGHVS and FQNEAQ. The CDR3 has 18 amino acids. With 0 bases clipped from V and 3 bases from J, the junction kept 9 bases outside the gene matches. The CDR3 nucleotides are TGTGCCAGCAGCTTAGCCTCGGGACAGGGGGAAGTAAAAGAGACCCAGTACTTC. Translating gives CASSLASGQGEVKETQYF.

On this clonotype: One end of the junction fails to match germline, which may point to a read error. This rearrangement joins TRBV7-6 to TRBJ1-3; D remains unclear. Germline V gene lookup returns CDR1 SGHVS and CDR2 FNYEAQ. This CDR3 is 14 amino acids long. In DNA, the CDR3 is TGTGCCAGCAGCCCCGCTGGAAGGACTCCTCCCGAGGATTTT. It yields the protein CASSPAGRTPPEDF.

This chain links TRBV7-9 with TRBJ1-2; TRBD1 matches 9 bases. This CDR3 has 15 residues. Germline-derived CDR1 and CDR2 are SEHNR and FQNEAQ (reference sequence). V trimming: 4 bases; J trimming: 2 bases; junction bases outside the gene matches: 5. CDR3 loop: CASSSRTGVNYGYTF. DNA for the CDR3: TGTGCCAGCAGCTCTAGGACAGGGGTCAACTATGGCTACACCTTC.

This clonotype was picked up a small number of times. The chain couples TRBV30 to TRBJ1-1; the D gene is possibly TRBD1 (6 bases). Germline CDR1 GTSNPN, CDR2 SVGIG (reference sequence). This CDR3 spans 13 amino acids. CDR3 DNA: TGTGCTCAGCCTCCCGGGGGCTGCACTGAAGCTTTCTTT. Protein: CAQPPGGCTEAFF.

The rearrangement joins TRBV6-6 to TRBJ1-4; D is perhaps TRBD1 (6 bases). Germline V gene sequence: CDR1 MNHNY, CDR2 SVGAGI (reference sequence). Trimming took 5 bases from V and 10 from J, leaving 11 bases between them. The length of the CDR3 is 12 residues. CDR3: CASSGGTVKLFF. The CDR3 DNA follows: TGTGCCAGCAGTGGGGGCACAGTAAAACTGTTTTTT.

The rearrangement joins TRBV7-2 to TRBJ2-3; no clear D gene. CDR1 SGHTA and CDR2 FQGNSA come from the germline V gene. The CDR3 contains 15 residues. V shed 5 bases and J shed 5 bases, with 17 bases lying between them. The CDR3 is CASSLKSSTRDTQYF. CDR3 nucleotide sequence: TGTGCCAGCAGCCTAAAAAGTAGTACCCGAGATACGCAGTATTTT.

The V and J genes are TRBV20-1 and TRBJ2-1, with 9 bases aligning to TRBD2. J lost 13 bases, V lost 2 bases, and 3 bases had no gene match. Germline CDR1 is DFQATT and CDR2 is SNEGSKA (reference sequence). There are 11 residues in the CDR3. This CDR3 reads CSARFGTSQFF. CDR3 sequence (DNA): TGCAGTGCTAGATTCGGGACTAGCCAGTTCTTC.

This clonotype has more than one count but fewer than ten. The chain recombines TRBV4-2 with TRBJ1-4, with D uncertain. The CDR3 is made up of 15 amino acids. V was shortened by 4 bases and J by 3 bases, with 12 bases between the two germline ends. Germline CDR1 reads LGHNA; CDR2 reads YNFKEQ. In DNA, the CDR3 is TGTGCCAGCAGCCTCCTCCCTGGGGCTAATGAAAAACTGTTTTTT. Its translation is CASSLLPGANEKLFF.

This clonotype was observed a few times. V and J are TRBV5-1 and TRBJ1-4; possible D gene TRBD1, 6 bases. The CDR3 consists of 14 residues. Trimming left V 4 bases short and J 7 bases short, with 14 bases between. The germline V gene has CDR1 SGHRS and CDR2 YFSETQ. DNA for the CDR3: TGCGCCAGCAGCGGGGGACAAGCTAGTGAAAAACTGTTTTTT. Translation gives CASSGGQASEKLFF. Drawing the rest from reference TRBV5-1 and TRBJ1-4, the complete variable domain is KAGVTQTPRYLIKTRGQQVTLSCSPISGHRSVSWYQQTPGQGLQFLFEYFSETQRNKGNFPGRFSGRQFSNSRSEMNVSTLELGDSALYLCASSGGQASEKLFFGSGTQLSVL.

CDR3 sequence reads: CSARGQGSVNEQFF. CDR3 nucleotides: TGCAGTGCTCGTGGACAGGGGTCTGTCAATGAGCAGTTCTTC. This rearrangement joins TRBV20-1 to TRBJ2-1; 9 bases line up with TRBD1. V gave up 5 bases and J gave up 6 bases; unmatched junction bases: 8. The CDR3 length is 14 residues. Germline-derived CDR1 and CDR2 are DFQATT and SNEGSKA (reference sequence).